Listed below are T cell receptor beta chains from one sample, sequenced in a study of blood T cell repertoires in COVID-19. The data were produced by immunoSEQ multiplex PCR, yet TCRdb's version contains in-frame clones alone and is incomplete. The table records some 230,000 clones, around 83% of them present only once. Sequenced: peripheral blood. These receptor sequences come from a man aged 50 to 60 who had recovered from COVID-19. Each CDR3 is given with its conserved first and last residue. Some rows mark clone size as missing; the rest say once, few, many or name a class of expanded clone.

NA TRBJ1-4 TRBV2 14 CASSELGAGEKLFF
NA TRBJ2-1 TRBV27 14 CASRSGIDYNEQFF
NA TRBJ2-2 TRBV7-2 15 CASSFGGSRTGELFF
once TRBJ2-6 TRBV5-4 15 CASSLGGIGANVLTF
NA TRBJ2-1 TRBV9 19 CASSGQRRSAGEFYNEQFF
NA TRBJ2-7 TRBV10-3 13 CAIATSTTYEQYF
NA TRBJ2-2 TRBV11-2 14 CASSWGLSAGELFF
NA TRBJ2-3 TRBV6-6 16 CASSSTDRAVTDTQYF
NA TRBJ1-1 TRBV5-1 14 CASSRGGWGTEAFF
NA TRBJ1-5 TRBV19 17 CASSLWARGRVHQPQHF
NA TRBJ2-4 TRBV27 16 CASKEGGLQAKNIQYF
NA TRBJ2-7 TRBV28 13 CASSPGQTYEQYF
NA TRBJ2-1 TRBV7-2 15 CASTKGTASYNEQFF
NA TRBJ2-5 TRBV2 12 CASRTTQETQYF
NA TRBJ1-2 TRBV12-3/TRBV12-4 13 CASSTNGNYGYTF
few TRBJ1-4 TRBV28 15 CASSPLGQGYEKLFF
NA TRBJ2-1 TRBV15 20 CATSRAPGREGFGDYNEQFF
once TRBJ1-6 TRBV14 18 CASSQDPLRGQGRSPLHF
NA TRBJ2-1 TRBV19 15 CASSLAGGLYNEQFF
few TRBJ2-7 TRBV27 13 CASIGGTYYEQYF
NA TRBJ2-7 TRBV28 14 CASSLTGAPYEQYF
NA TRBJ1-1 TRBV7-9 18 CASSPRTGGIRIHTEAFF
NA TRBJ2-3 TRBV27 15 CASSWTSGSPDTQYF
once TRBJ2-2 TRBV3-1/TRBV3-2 14 CASSQTTGVGELFF
NA TRBJ1-1 TRBV7-9 15 CASSGRTGSRYEAFF